The 23 T cell receptor beta chains below all came from one sample that was sequenced in a study of blood T cell repertoires in COVID-19. The repertoire was sequenced with immunoSEQ multiplex PCR; TCRdb's copy has only in-frame clones and lacks some. The sample lists roughly 230,000 clones; around 90% were seen once. The sample taken for sequencing was peripheral blood. These receptor sequences come from a man younger than 40 with COVID-19, enrolled during active disease.

This chain links TRBV19 with TRBJ1-2, with a tentative D call TRBD1 (6 bases). The V gene's germline CDR1 is LNHDA and CDR2 SQIVND (reference sequence). There are 14 residues in the CDR3. V lost 4 bases and J lost 4, with 13 bases in between. The CDR3 DNA reads TGTGCCAGTAGTAGACCAGGGGTCTTCTATGGCTACACCTTC. This sequence encodes CASSRPGVFYGYTF.

Comments on this clone: At one end, the junction sequence differs from germline, possibly due to a read error. The J gene is TRBJ1-1, the V gene TRBV18; D gene ambiguous. CDR1 and CDR2 (germline): KGHSH, LQKENI. The CDR3 extends over 17 amino acids. The CDR3 is CAGSPNSQAGMNTEAFF. CDR3 in DNA: TGTGCCGGCTCACCCAACTCCCAGGCAGGTATGAACACTGAAGCTTTCTTT.

The chain carries TRBV19 and TRBJ1-4; D might be TRBD1 (6 bases). CDR3 length: 15 residues. Germline CDR1 is LNHDA and CDR2 is SQIVND (reference sequence). V was clipped by 0 bases and J by 7 bases, with 12 bases between them. In DNA form, the CDR3 reads TGTGCCAGTAGTATAGACCACAGGGTCCGTGAAAAACTGTTTTTT. Translation: CASSIDHRVREKLFF.

The rearrangement joins TRBV27 to TRBJ1-4; TRBD1 might be the D (6 bases). Germline V gene sequence: CDR1 MNHEY, CDR2 SMNVEV (reference sequence). The ends were cut back, 4 bases at V and 4 bases at J, with 13 bases in the middle. CDR3 length: 15 residues. The CDR3 coding sequence is TGTGCCAGCAGTTCTAGGGGGATGGGTAATGAAAAACTGTTTTTT. This sequence encodes CASSSRGMGNEKLFF.

This clone was seen once. The CDR3 spells CASSPPYQFRDTEAFF. CDR3 nucleotides: TGTGCCAGCTCACCACCTTATCAATTTCGGGACACTGAAGCTTTCTTT. The rearrangement uses TRBV18 and TRBJ1-1, with D unclear. The CDR3 consists of 16 residues. V dropped 0 bases and J dropped 3 bases, with 14 bases sitting between them. Per the germline V gene, CDR1 is KGHSH and CDR2 is LQKENI.

The chain employs TRBV11-2 and TRBJ2-7; a weak D match, TRBD2 (5 bases). V was shortened by 3 bases and J by 0 bases, with 12 bases between the two germline ends. Germline lookup yields CDR1 SGHAT and CDR2 FQNNGV. This CDR3 contains 15 residues. The CDR3 nucleotides read TGTGCCAGCAGCTTGTTTGCTAGCCTCTCCTACGAGCAGTACTTC. This gives the protein CASSLFASLSYEQYF. Complete variable domain (other parts from reference TRBV11-2 and TRBJ2-7): EAGVAQSPRYKIIEKRQSVAFWCNPISGHATLYWYQQILGQGPKLLIQFQNNGVVDDSQLPKDRFSAERLKGVDSTLKIQPAKLEDSAVYLCASSLFASLSYEQYFGPGTRLTVT.

The chain employs TRBV10-3 and TRBJ1-2; 7 nucleotides align to TRBD1. V dropped 2 bases and J dropped 4; count of bases not matched to a gene: 13. Germline CDR1 and CDR2: ENHRY and SYGVKD. The CDR3 loop spans 17 amino acids. DNA of the CDR3: TGTGCCATCAGTGAGGTGGTCGGCGACAGGGACAGCTATGGCTACACCTTC. It codes for CAISEVVGDRDSYGYTF.

This rearrangement joins TRBV18 to TRBJ1-1; 8 nucleotides agree with TRBD1. The germline CDR1 and CDR2 sequences are KGHSH and LQKENI. Losses at the gene ends were 3 bases for V and 4 bases for J; bases not matched to a gene: 4. The CDR3 runs to 14 residues. Here the CDR3 reads CASSPVQGGTEAFF. As DNA, the CDR3 is TGTGCCAGCTCACCTGTACAGGGGGGCACTGAAGCTTTCTTT. The full variable domain, in which reference TRBV18 and TRBJ1-1 provide the parts outside the CDR3, is NAGVMQNPRHLVRRRGQEARLRCSPMKGHSHVYWYRQLPEEGLKFMVYLQKENIIDESGMPKERFSAEFPKEGPSILRIQQVVRGDSAAYFCASSPVQGGTEAFFGQGTRLTVV.

This chain joins TRBV27 and TRBJ1-2; weak D call: TRBD1 (6 bases). The V end lost 2 bases, the J end lost 4 bases, and 14 bases lay between the germline ends. Germline CDR1 reads MNHEY; CDR2 reads SMNVEV (reference sequence). The CDR3 consists of 15 residues. The CDR3 here is CASSLIGDIAYGYTF. CDR3 sequence (DNA): TGTGCCAGCAGTTTAATCGGGGACATAGCCTATGGCTACACCTTC.

This clone came up once. V usage is TRBV27 and J usage is TRBJ1-2; the D gene is possibly TRBD1 (6 bases). V dropped 6 bases and J dropped 6 bases, with 17 bases sitting between them. Germline lookup yields CDR1 MNHEY and CDR2 SMNVEV (reference sequence). CDR3 length: 14 amino acids. The CDR3 loop is CASREGGWSDGYTF. DNA for the CDR3: TGTGCCAGCAGAGAAGGGGGATGGTCTGATGGCTACACCTTC.

This clone was seen only once. The V call is TRBV7-3, the J call TRBJ2-3; 11 nucleotides match TRBD2. Looked up from germline, CDR1 is SGHTA and CDR2 is FQGTGA. Germline trimming cut 4 bases from V and 4 bases from J; bases unmatched to any gene: 4. The CDR3 totals 15 residues. The DNA of the CDR3 is TGTGCCAGCAGCTCACTAGCGGGGGACGCAGATACGCAGTATTTT. It codes for CASSSLAGDADTQYF.

The chain has TRBV5-1 and TRBJ1-3, with D possibly being TRBD1 (6 bases). The CDR3 is made up of 15 amino acids. Trimming cost V 4 bases and J 0 bases, with 11 bases left between them. Germline assignment: CDR1 SGHRS and CDR2 YFSETQ. The CDR3: CASSHGQISGNTIYF. The CDR3 bases are TGCGCCAGCAGCCATGGACAGATCTCTGGAAACACCATATATTTT. Using reference TRBV5-1 and TRBJ1-3 for the parts outside the CDR3, the full variable domain is KAGVTQTPRYLIKTRGQQVTLSCSPISGHRSVSWYQQTPGQGLQFLFEYFSETQRNKGNFPGRFSGRQFSNSRSEMNVSTLELGDSALYLCASSHGQISGNTIYFGEGSWLTVV.

This chain uses TRBV19 with TRBJ1-1; 8 bases map to TRBD1. The germline V gene has CDR1 LNHDA and CDR2 SQIVND (reference sequence). The CDR3 spans 17 residues. The V gene end was trimmed by 4 bases and the J gene end by 0 bases; junction bases not matched to a gene: 10. Here the CDR3 DNA reads TGTGCCAGTAGTACGGGACAGGTTTATAGAATGAACACTGAAGCTTTCTTT. It is translated as CASSTGQVYRMNTEAFF. Looking up the rest from reference TRBV19 and TRBJ1-1 gives the full variable domain: DGGITQSPKYLFRKEGQNVTLSCEQNLNHDAMYWYRQDPGQGLRLIYYSQIVNDFQKGDIAEGYSVSREKKESFPLTVTSAQKNPTAFYLCASSTGQVYRMNTEAFFGQGTRLTVV.

V gene TRBV3-1 (or the pseudogene TRBV3-2) combines with J gene TRBJ1-1; D gene ambiguous. Germline CDR1 and CDR2: LGHDT and YNNKEL (reference sequence). The CDR3 contains 15 residues. Trimming cost V 0 bases and J 2 bases, with 10 bases left between them. CDR3 residues: CASSQDITVNTEAFF. The CDR3 DNA reads TGTGCCAGCAGCCAAGATATTACAGTCAACACTGAAGCTTTCTTT.

The rearrangement joins TRBV2 to TRBJ2-5; D is unresolved. The CDR3 totals 12 residues. From germline, CDR1 is SNHLY and CDR2 FYNNEI. V was pared by 6 bases and J by 0 bases, with 5 bases between. CDR3 residues: CASSRYQETQYF. The CDR3 nucleotides are TGTGCCAGCAGCCGGTACCAAGAGACCCAGTACTTC.

The genes are TRBV27 and TRBJ2-7; TRBD1 matches at 7 bases. J was trimmed by 1 base and V by 5 bases; bases with no gene match: 8. Germline V gene lookup returns CDR1 MNHEY and CDR2 SMNVEV (reference sequence). The CDR3 covers 15 residues. CDR3 in amino acids: CASSIRDSDSYEQYF. CDR3 nucleotides: TGTGCCAGCAGTATCCGGGACAGTGATTCCTACGAGCAGTACTTC.

DNA for the CDR3: TGTGCCAGCTCACCGGGGGCCTCTGGGGCCAACGTCCTGACTTTC. Encoded protein: CASSPGASGANVLTF. The J gene is TRBJ2-6, the V gene TRBV18, with a tentative D call TRBD1 (6 bases). CDR1 is KGHSH and CDR2 is LQKENI in the germline V gene. V lost 3 bases and J lost 0, with 6 bases in between. The CDR3 is 15 amino acids. Full variable domain (remainder filled in from reference TRBV18 and TRBJ2-6): NAGVMQNPRHLVRRRGQEARLRCSPMKGHSHVYWYRQLPEEGLKFMVYLQKENIIDESGMPKERFSAEFPKEGPSILRIQQVVRGDSAAYFCASSPGASGANVLTFGAGSRLTVL.

This chain connects TRBV7-3 to TRBJ1-6, with TRBD1 matching over 8 bases. Germline V gene data show CDR1 as SGHTA and CDR2 as FQGTGA. Losses at the gene ends were 4 bases for V and 8 bases for J; bases not matched to a gene: 1. The CDR3 consists of 13 residues. Written as DNA, the CDR3 is TGTGCCAGCAGCTCGGACAGGGATTCACCCCTCCACTTT. Encoded protein: CASSSDRDSPLHF. Filled out from reference TRBV7-3 and TRBJ1-6, the complete variable domain reads GAGVSQTPSNKVTEKGKYVELRCDPISGHTALYWYRQSLGQGPEFLIYFQGTGAADDSGLPNDRFFAVRPEGSVSTLKIQRTERGDSAVYLCASSSDRDSPLHFGNGTRLTVT.

The chain is built from TRBV11-2 and TRBJ1-1, with no clear D. CDR1 and CDR2 (germline): SGHAT, FQNNGV. CDR3 length: 16 residues. V lost 5 bases to trimming and J lost 3 bases, with 19 bases between them. CDR3 coding DNA: TGTGCCAGCAGCCTCGTGGGAGTGGGGTTTGACACTGAAGCTTTCTTT. This encodes CASSLVGVGFDTEAFF. The whole variable domain, remainder taken from reference TRBV11-2 and TRBJ1-1, is EAGVAQSPRYKIIEKRQSVAFWCNPISGHATLYWYQQILGQGPKLLIQFQNNGVVDDSQLPKDRFSAERLKGVDSTLKIQPAKLEDSAVYLCASSLVGVGFDTEAFFGQGTRLTVV.

The chain joins TRBV15 to TRBJ2-5; 7 nucleotides line up with TRBD1. Germline CDR1 reads LNHNV; CDR2 reads YYDKDF (reference sequence). V lost 0 bases to trimming and J lost 7 bases; unmatched junction nucleotides: 20. The CDR3 length is 19 residues. CDR3 sequence: CATSRDGPGTVTRLPTQYF. The CDR3 nucleotides read TGTGCCACCAGCAGAGATGGGCCCGGGACAGTAACAAGATTGCCGACCCAGTACTTC.

This chain uses TRBV18 with TRBJ2-5; maybe TRBD2 (5 bases). From germline, CDR1 is KGHSH and CDR2 LQKENI. V lost 4 bases, J lost 5 bases, and 11 bases lay in between. CDR3 length: 13 amino acids. The DNA for the CDR3 is TGTGCCAGCTCACTCGGGGAGAGGGAGACCCAGTACTTC. Translation gives CASSLGERETQYF.

The chain joins TRBV6-6 to TRBJ1-2; 8 bases agree with TRBD1. This CDR3 is built from 16 residues. The V and J ends lost 4 bases and 1 base, in that order; junction bases with no gene match: 8. Germline loops: CDR1 MNHNY, CDR2 SVGAGI (reference sequence). The CDR3 protein is CASSFRQGNDNYGYTF. CDR3 nucleotide sequence: TGTGCCAGCAGTTTTAGACAGGGGAATGATAACTATGGCTACACCTTC.

V gene TRBV2 combines with J gene TRBJ2-1; 9 bases align to TRBD2. The CDR3 has 15 residues. Per germline, CDR1 SNHLY and CDR2 FYNNEI. V trimming: 4 bases; J trimming: 12 bases; junction bases outside the gene matches: 13. The CDR3 is CASSGGSGGHLAQFF. The CDR3 region has the DNA TGTGCCAGCAGTGGGGGTAGCGGGGGCCACCTCGCGCAGTTCTTC.